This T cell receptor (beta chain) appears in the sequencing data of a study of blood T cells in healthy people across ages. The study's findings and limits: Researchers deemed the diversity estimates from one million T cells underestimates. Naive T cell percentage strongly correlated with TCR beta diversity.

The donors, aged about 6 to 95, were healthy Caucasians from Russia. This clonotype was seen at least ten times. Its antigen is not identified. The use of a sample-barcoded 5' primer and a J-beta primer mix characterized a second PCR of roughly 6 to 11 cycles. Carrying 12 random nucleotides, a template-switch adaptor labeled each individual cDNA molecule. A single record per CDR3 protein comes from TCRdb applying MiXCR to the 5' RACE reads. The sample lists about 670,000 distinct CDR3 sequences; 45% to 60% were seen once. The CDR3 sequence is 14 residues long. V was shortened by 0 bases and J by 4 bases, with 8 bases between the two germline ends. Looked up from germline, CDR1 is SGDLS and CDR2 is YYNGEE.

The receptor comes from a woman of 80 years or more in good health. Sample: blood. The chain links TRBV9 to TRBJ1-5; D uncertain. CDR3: CASSVGQMNQPQHF. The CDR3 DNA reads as TGTGCCAGCAGCGTAGGCCAGATGAATCAGCCCCAGCATTTT. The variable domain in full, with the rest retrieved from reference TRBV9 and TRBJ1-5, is DSGVTQTPKHLITATGQRVTLRCSPRSGDLSVYWYQQSLDQGLQFLIQYYNGEERAKGNILERFSAQQFPDLHSELNLSSLELGDSALYFCASSVGQMNQPQHFGDGTRLSIL.